This TCR beta chain was recovered during a study of early T cells in non-severe SARS-CoV-2 infection. Study summary: From unsorted whole blood, bulk RNA was sequenced, and the chains remained unpaired.

Many counts were recorded for this clonotype. The antigen remains unidentified. V lost 4 bases and J lost 0, with 10 bases in between. The germline V gene encodes CDR1 SEHNR and CDR2 FQNEAQ (reference sequence). The CDR3 runs 16 residues. Overall study findings and caveats: There was a bias toward anti-spike CD8 responses in VDJdb matching, which missed private and CD4 specificities.

The TCR library protocol was used to attach unique molecular identifiers. These identifiers were attached to individual cDNA molecules. In TCRdb, the 5' RACE reads were re-called with MiXCR into one record per CDR3 protein. The sample has around 50,000 distinct CDR3 sequences; about 9.2% are singletons. The sequence was obtained from an adult who was a healthcare worker with PCR-confirmed SARS-CoV-2 infection or an uninfected control (not recorded which). Sequenced sample: whole blood. The chain combines TRBV7-9 with TRBJ1-6; tentative D call: TRBD1 (5 bases). The chain's CDR3 is CASSSRGSSYNSPLHF. CDR3 coding DNA: TGTGCCAGCAGCTCCCGGGGCAGCTCCTATAATTCACCCCTCCACTTT.